The rows below give T cell receptor beta chains drawn from one sample of a study of radiotherapy plus CTLA-4 blockade in lung cancer. Sequencing used immunoSEQ multiplex PCR; TCRdb keeps in-frame clones, though not all of them. The sample includes 35,000 to 50,000 clones, about 70% seen only once; the top ten take 20% to 30%. The sample consisted of peripheral blood, taken from a patient treated with radiotherapy plus ipilimumab. Receptors originate from a human donor with non-small cell lung cancer who had a partial response to radiotherapy plus ipilimumab. Each CDR3 is given with its conserved first and last residue. D genes are given only for firm matches. The size field is filled for only some rows; it gives once, few, many or a size class.

clone_size: NA
d_call: TRBD2
v_call: TRBV11-2
j_call: TRBJ2-7
cdr3_aa: CASSLGTSYEQYF
cdr3_nt: TGTGCCAGCAGCCTTGGGACTAGCTACGAGCAGTACTTC

clone_size: once
d_call: NA
v_call: TRBV9
j_call: TRBJ2-2
cdr3_aa: CASSPLAGELFF
cdr3_nt: TGTGCCAGCAGCCCCCTCGCCGGGGAGCTGTTTTTT

clone_size: NA
d_call: NA
v_call: TRBV19
j_call: TRBJ1-2
cdr3_aa: CASSLKGTPAFNYGYTF
cdr3_nt: TGTGCCAGTAGTTTAAAAGGGACACCTGCTTTTAACTATGGCTACACCTTC

clone_size: many
d_call: NA
v_call: TRBV7-9
j_call: TRBJ1-1
cdr3_aa: CASERTERNTEAFF
cdr3_nt: TGTGCCAGCGAGAGGACAGAAAGGAACACTGAAGCTTTCTTT

clone_size: NA
d_call: TRBD1
v_call: TRBV15
j_call: TRBJ2-7
cdr3_aa: CATSSPGQTSYEQYF
cdr3_nt: TGTGCCACCAGCTCTCCGGGACAGACCTCCTACGAGCAGTACTTC

clone_size: NA
d_call: NA
v_call: TRBV9
j_call: TRBJ1-2
cdr3_aa: CASQRQNYGYTF
cdr3_nt: TGTGCCAGCCAACGACAGAACTATGGCTACACCTTC

clone_size: NA
d_call: TRBD1
v_call: TRBV7-3
j_call: TRBJ2-1
cdr3_aa: CASSLGTGFYNEQFF
cdr3_nt: TGTGCCAGCAGCCTCGGGACAGGGTTTTACAATGAGCAGTTCTTC

clone_size: NA
d_call: NA
v_call: TRBV19
j_call: TRBJ2-3
cdr3_aa: CASSRLAIYTDTQYF
cdr3_nt: TGTGCCAGTAGTAGGCTAGCGATCTACACAGATACGCAGTATTTT

clone_size: many
d_call: NA
v_call: TRBV4-2
j_call: TRBJ2-7
cdr3_aa: CASSQEGSTVLPYEQYF
cdr3_nt: TGTGCCAGCAGCCAAGAGGGCTCGACAGTGCTTCCCTACGAGCAGTACTTC

clone_size: NA
d_call: NA
v_call: TRBV13
j_call: TRBJ1-5
cdr3_aa: CASSLGPQPQHF
cdr3_nt: TGTGCCAGCAGCTTAGGCCCGCAGCCCCAGCATTTT

clone_size: NA
d_call: NA
v_call: TRBV5-4
j_call: TRBJ1-1
cdr3_aa: CASSTDKNTEAFF
cdr3_nt: TGTGCCAGCAGTACGGACAAGAACACTGAAGCTTTCTTT

clone_size: NA
d_call: TRBD2
v_call: TRBV18
j_call: TRBJ2-7
cdr3_aa: CASSPGTSGFDEQYF
cdr3_nt: TGTGCCAGCTCACCAGGGACTAGCGGGTTCGACGAGCAGTACTTC

clone_size: NA
d_call: NA
v_call: TRBV9
j_call: TRBJ2-6
cdr3_aa: CASTLGSLGANVLTF
cdr3_nt: TGTGCCAGCACCCTGGGCTCGTTGGGGGCCAACGTCCTGACTTTC

clone_size: NA
d_call: NA
v_call: TRBV19
j_call: TRBJ1-1
cdr3_aa: CASSMGHRVMDTEAFF
cdr3_nt: TGTGCCAGTAGTATGGGGCACAGAGTAATGGACACTGAAGCTTTCTTT

clone_size: NA
d_call: NA
v_call: TRBV27
j_call: TRBJ1-1
cdr3_aa: CASRPSGGSNTEAFF
cdr3_nt: TGTGCCAGCAGACCATCCGGGGGGTCGAACACTGAAGCTTTCTTT

clone_size: NA
d_call: TRBD2
v_call: TRBV27
j_call: TRBJ2-5
cdr3_aa: CASSLFSGRGSQETQYF
cdr3_nt: TGTGCCAGCAGTTTATTTTCCGGGAGGGGGTCCCAAGAGACCCAGTACTTC

clone_size: once
d_call: NA
v_call: TRBV5-1
j_call: TRBJ1-2
cdr3_aa: CASSREASDYGYTF
cdr3_nt: TGCGCCAGCAGCCGAGAGGCGTCGGACTATGGCTACACCTTC

clone_size: NA
d_call: NA
v_call: TRBV2
j_call: TRBJ2-1
cdr3_aa: CASSGGTGSSYNEQFF
cdr3_nt: TGTGCCAGCAGTGGCGGGACTGGCAGCTCCTACAATGAGCAGTTCTTC

clone_size: NA
d_call: TRBD1
v_call: TRBV6-1
j_call: TRBJ1-1
cdr3_aa: CASSEKVEGQGLFF
cdr3_nt: TGTGCCAGCAGTGAAAAAGTGGAGGGACAGGGCTTGTTCTTT

clone_size: NA
d_call: TRBD1
v_call: TRBV5-6
j_call: TRBJ2-7
cdr3_aa: CASSLWGTGPTYEQYF
cdr3_nt: TGTGCCAGCAGCTTGTGGGGGACAGGTCCCACCTACGAGCAGTACTTC

clone_size: NA
d_call: NA
v_call: TRBV20-1
j_call: TRBJ1-1
cdr3_aa: CRGGAGTEAFF
cdr3_nt: TGCAGAGGCGGGGCGGGGACTGAAGCTTTCTTT

clone_size: NA
d_call: TRBD1
v_call: TRBV11-2
j_call: TRBJ1-5
cdr3_aa: CASSLEQGVNQPQHF
cdr3_nt: TGTGCCAGCAGCTTAGAGCAGGGGGTTAATCAGCCCCAGCATTTT

clone_size: NA
d_call: NA
v_call: TRBV29-1
j_call: TRBJ2-6
cdr3_aa: CSALGDSGANVLTF
cdr3_nt: TGCAGCGCCCTCGGGGATTCTGGGGCCAACGTCCTGACTTTC